This T cell receptor beta chain stems from a study of PD-1 blockade in classical Hodgkin lymphoma. The assay was immunoSEQ multiplex PCR, and TCRdb's table has in-frame clones only and misses some. The table has roughly 81,000 clones, 80% to 95% seen once. Germline-derived CDR1 and CDR2 are MNHEY and SVGAGI. V shed 5 bases and J shed 0 bases, with 12 bases lying between them. This CDR3 is built from 15 residues. Each of the patients experienced relapse following autologous stem cell transplantation, and their brentuximab vedotin exposure differed. This chain joins TRBV6-5 and TRBJ2-3, with D perhaps TRBD1 (6 bases). This sequence originates from a human donor with classical Hodgkin lymphoma. The source material was peripheral blood mononuclear cells (PBMCs), sampled before the second cycle of nivolumab. The CDR3 DNA follows: TGTGCCAGCAGTCGACAGGAGTTGAGCACAGATACGCAGTATTTT. The encoded protein is CASSRQELSTDTQYF.